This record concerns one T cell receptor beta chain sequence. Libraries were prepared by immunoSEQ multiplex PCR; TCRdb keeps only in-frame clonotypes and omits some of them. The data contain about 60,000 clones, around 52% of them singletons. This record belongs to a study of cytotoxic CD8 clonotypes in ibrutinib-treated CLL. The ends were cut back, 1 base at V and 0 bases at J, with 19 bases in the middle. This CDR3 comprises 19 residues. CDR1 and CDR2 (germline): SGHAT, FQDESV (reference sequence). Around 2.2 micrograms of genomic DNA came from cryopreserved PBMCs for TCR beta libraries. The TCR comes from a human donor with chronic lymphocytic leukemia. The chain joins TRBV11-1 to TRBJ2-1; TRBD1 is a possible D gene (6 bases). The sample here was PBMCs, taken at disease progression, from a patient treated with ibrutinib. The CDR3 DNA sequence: TGTGCCAGCAGCTTAGGAGGGGGTCTAGGTAAAAGCTCCTACAATGAGCAGTTCTTC. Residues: CASSLGGGLGKSSYNEQFF.